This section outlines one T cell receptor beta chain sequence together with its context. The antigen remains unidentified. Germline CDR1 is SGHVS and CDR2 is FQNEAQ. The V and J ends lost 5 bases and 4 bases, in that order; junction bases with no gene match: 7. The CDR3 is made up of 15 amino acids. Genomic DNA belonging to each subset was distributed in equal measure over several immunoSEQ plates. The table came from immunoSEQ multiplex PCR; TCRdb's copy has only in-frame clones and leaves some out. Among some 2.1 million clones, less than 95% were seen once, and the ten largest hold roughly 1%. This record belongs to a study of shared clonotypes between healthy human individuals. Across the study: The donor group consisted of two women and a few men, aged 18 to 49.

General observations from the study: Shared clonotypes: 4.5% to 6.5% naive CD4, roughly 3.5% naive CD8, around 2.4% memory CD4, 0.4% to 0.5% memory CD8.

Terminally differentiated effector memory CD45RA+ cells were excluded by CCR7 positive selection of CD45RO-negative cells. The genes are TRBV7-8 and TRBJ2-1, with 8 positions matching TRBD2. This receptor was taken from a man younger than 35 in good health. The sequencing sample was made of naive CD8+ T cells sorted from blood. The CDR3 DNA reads TGTGCCAGCAGCATGACTAGCGAGGGATACAATGAGCAGTTCTTC. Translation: CASSMTSEGYNEQFF.